This T cell receptor beta chain was observed in a study of blood T cell repertoires in COVID-19. The overall study: COVID-19 samples from acute and convalescent phases originated in the United States, Italy and Spain.

Clones were sequenced by immunoSEQ multiplex PCR, and TCRdb holds only the in-frame ones, with some missing. Altogether approximately 290,000 clones are present, roughly 85% being singletons, with the ten largest covering about 4.3%. The CDR3 is 14 residues long. V lost 4 bases and J 3 bases, leaving 11 bases between the germline ends. Germline CDR1 reads SGHRS; CDR2 reads YFSETQ. Individuals drawn from under 30 US areas were about 18 to 100 years old. Allocation to cohorts depended on clinical history reported by the participants. Recovered status applied to Cohort 3 donors who had two consecutive negative PCRs. It also applied to those with clearance or with symptom resolution. This clone is a singleton in its sample.

The origin of this receptor is a woman in her 30s who had recovered from COVID-19. This chain joins TRBV5-1 and TRBJ1-5; possible D gene TRBD1, 5 bases. The material sequenced was PBMCs or T cells enriched from blood (not recorded which). The CDR3 is CASSLGQFNQPQHF. The DNA of the CDR3 is TGCGCCAGCAGCCTGGGGCAGTTCAATCAGCCCCAGCATTTT. The whole variable domain, remainder taken from reference TRBV5-1 and TRBJ1-5, is KAGVTQTPRYLIKTRGQQVTLSCSPISGHRSVSWYQQTPGQGLQFLFEYFSETQRNKGNFPGRFSGRQFSNSRSEMNVSTLELGDSALYLCASSLGQFNQPQHFGDGTRLSIL.